This T cell receptor (beta chain) is from a study of blood T cell repertoires in COVID-19. Looking at the study overall: Sites in the United States, Italy and Spain provided acute and convalescent COVID-19 samples. T cells, B-cell-depleted T cells, or PBMCs supplied cDNA or gDNA.

The germline CDR1 and CDR2 sequences are SGHNT and YENEEA. J lost 4 bases, V lost 5 bases, and 11 bases had no gene match. This CDR3 is built from 16 residues. Source study methods: Nucleated cell number was recorded as an estimate derived from reference gene primer amplification. TCRdb's table, derived via immunoSEQ multiplex PCR, lists solely in-frame clones and lacks some. V and J calls and clone size are as listed in that table; D and trimming were resolved from the DNA. The sample comprises roughly 120,000 clones, 85% to 90% of which are singletons, and approximately 4.2% rests with the top ten.

The V call is TRBV11-3, the J call TRBJ2-5; 9 bases match TRBD1. Source material: peripheral blood. This TCR was sampled from a woman between 50 and 59 years old with acute or convalescent COVID-19. CDR3 sequence: CASSVYTGGEGETQYF. CDR3 coding DNA: TGTGCCAGCAGCGTATATACAGGGGGCGAGGGAGAGACCCAGTACTTC.